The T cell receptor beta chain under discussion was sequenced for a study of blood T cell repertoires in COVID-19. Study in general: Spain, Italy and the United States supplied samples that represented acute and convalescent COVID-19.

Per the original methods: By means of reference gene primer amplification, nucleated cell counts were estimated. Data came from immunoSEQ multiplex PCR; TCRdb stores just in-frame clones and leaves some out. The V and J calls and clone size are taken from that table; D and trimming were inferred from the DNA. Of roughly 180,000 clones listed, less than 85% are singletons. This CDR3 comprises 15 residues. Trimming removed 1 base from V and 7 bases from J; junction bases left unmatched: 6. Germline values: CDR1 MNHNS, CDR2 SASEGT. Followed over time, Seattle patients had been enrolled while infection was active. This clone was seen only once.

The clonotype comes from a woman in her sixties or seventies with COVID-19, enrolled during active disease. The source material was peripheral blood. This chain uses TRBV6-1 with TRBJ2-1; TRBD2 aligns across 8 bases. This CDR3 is CASSEVGTRGNEQFF. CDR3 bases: TGTGCCAGCAGTGAAGTGGGGACTAGGGGTAATGAGCAGTTCTTC.